The rows below give T cell receptor beta chains drawn from one sample of a study of Tregs in tolerant kidney transplant recipients. Profiled with immunoSEQ multiplex PCR; TCRdb holds only in-frame clones, not every one. Of fewer than 20,000 clones in the sample, roughly four fifths were seen once. Sequencing was done on a sample of Tregs from blood. These receptors were taken from a human donor in good health. CDR3s leave out the opening cysteine and the closing phenylalanine or tryptophan. The D gene is left open where the match is weak.

CDR3	D	V	J
SGTDSGRGYEQY	TRBD2	TRBV29-1	TRBJ2-7
ATSRGDAANYGYT	NA	TRBV15	TRBJ1-2
ASTGLAGGTDTQY	TRBD2	TRBV11-3	TRBJ2-3
ASARGATETQY	NA	TRBV7-2	TRBJ2-5
SVERGGRGTEAF	NA	TRBV29-1	TRBJ1-1
ASSRDATSAGMGYT	NA	TRBV7-2	TRBJ1-2
ASRYGLYQETQY	NA	TRBV6-1	TRBJ2-5
ASSNRGFNEQF	TRBD1	TRBV2	TRBJ2-1
AWRPPGRTLHEQY	NA	TRBV30	TRBJ2-7
ASSGRQVNTGELF	NA	TRBV9	TRBJ2-2
ASRSDRGGGYT	TRBD1	TRBV4-2	TRBJ1-2
ASSWGGSERETQY	TRBD2	TRBV11-2	TRBJ2-5
ASSGTVGIGANTGELF	TRBD1	TRBV18	TRBJ2-2
ASSLKVSLSYEQY	NA	TRBV7-2	TRBJ2-7
ASGSRGSNQPQH	NA	TRBV7-9	TRBJ1-5
AWKAGIGGLAGANEQF	TRBD2	TRBV30	TRBJ2-1
SVSFAYEQY	NA	TRBV29-1	TRBJ2-7